This TCR beta chain was profiled in a study of T cell responses to AZD1222 COVID-19 vaccine. The table came from immunoSEQ multiplex PCR; TCRdb's copy has only in-frame clones and leaves some out. The repertoire holds about 180,000 clones, roughly 91% seen once, with around 1.9% in the top ten. CDR1 and CDR2 from the germline V gene are LGHDT and YNNKEL (reference sequence). Between the trimmed V and J ends, which lost 2 bases and 3 bases, there was a span of 2 bases. The CDR3 totals 13 residues. The material sequenced was peripheral blood, taken 28 days after the second AZD1222 dose. The sequence was obtained from an adult who received the AZD1222 COVID-19 vaccine. This chain connects TRBV3-1 (or the pseudogene TRBV3-2) to TRBJ2-6; no reliable D call. DNA for the CDR3: TGTGCCAGCAGCCAAAATGGGGCCAACGTCCTGACTTTC. Protein: CASSQNGANVLTF.